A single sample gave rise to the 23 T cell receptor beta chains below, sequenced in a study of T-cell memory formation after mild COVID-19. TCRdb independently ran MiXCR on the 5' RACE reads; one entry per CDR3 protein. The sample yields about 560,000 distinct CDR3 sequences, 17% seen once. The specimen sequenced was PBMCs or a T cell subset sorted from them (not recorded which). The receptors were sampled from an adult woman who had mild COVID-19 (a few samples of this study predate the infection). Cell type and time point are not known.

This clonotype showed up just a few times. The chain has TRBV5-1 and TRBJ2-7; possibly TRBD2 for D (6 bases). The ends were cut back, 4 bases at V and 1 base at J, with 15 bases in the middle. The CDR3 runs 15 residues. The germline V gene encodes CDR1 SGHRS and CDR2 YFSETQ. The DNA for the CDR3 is TGCGCCAGCAGCCCAATCCCGGGGGATTCCTACGAGCAGTACTTC. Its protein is CASSPIPGDSYEQYF.

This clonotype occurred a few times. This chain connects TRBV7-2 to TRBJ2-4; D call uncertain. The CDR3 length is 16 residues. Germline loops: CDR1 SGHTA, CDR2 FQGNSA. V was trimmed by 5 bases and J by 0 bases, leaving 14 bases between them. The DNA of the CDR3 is TGTGCCAGCAGCGAGAGCCTAAGCATAGCCAAAAACATTCAGTACTTC. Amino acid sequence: CASSESLSIAKNIQYF. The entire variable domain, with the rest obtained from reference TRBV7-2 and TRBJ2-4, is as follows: GAGVSQSPSNKVTEKGKDVELRCDPISGHTALYWYRQSLGQGLEFLIYFQGNSAPDKSGLPSDRFSAERTGGSVSTLTIQRTQQEDSAVYLCASSESLSIAKNIQYFGAGTRLSVL.

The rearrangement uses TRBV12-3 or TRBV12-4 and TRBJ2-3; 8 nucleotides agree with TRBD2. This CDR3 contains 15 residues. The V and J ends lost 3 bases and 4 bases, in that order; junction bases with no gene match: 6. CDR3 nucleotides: TGTGCCAGCAGTTTCCGGGAGGGCCCCCCAGATACGCAGTATTTT. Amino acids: CASSFREGPPDTQYF.

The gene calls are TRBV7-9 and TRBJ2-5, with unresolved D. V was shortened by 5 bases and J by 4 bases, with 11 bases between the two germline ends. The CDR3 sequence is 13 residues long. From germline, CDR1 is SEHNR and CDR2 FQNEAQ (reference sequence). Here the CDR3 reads CASSTPVGETQYF. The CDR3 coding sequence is TGTGCCAGCAGCACCCCGGTGGGAGAGACCCAGTACTTC.

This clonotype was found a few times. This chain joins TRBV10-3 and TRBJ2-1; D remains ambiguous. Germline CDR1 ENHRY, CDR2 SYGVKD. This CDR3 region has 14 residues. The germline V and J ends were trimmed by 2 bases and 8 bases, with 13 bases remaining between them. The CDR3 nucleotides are TGTGCCATCAGTGAGGAGGTGGTGATAGATGAGCAGTTCTTC. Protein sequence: CAISEEVVIDEQFF.

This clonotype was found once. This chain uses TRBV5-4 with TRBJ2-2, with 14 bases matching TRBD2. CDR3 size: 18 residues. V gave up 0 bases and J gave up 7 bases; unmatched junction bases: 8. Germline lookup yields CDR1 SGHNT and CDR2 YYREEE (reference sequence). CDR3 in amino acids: CASSLESGLAGAGGELFF. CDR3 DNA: TGTGCCAGCAGCTTGGAGTCGGGACTAGCGGGAGCTGGCGGGGAGCTGTTTTTT.

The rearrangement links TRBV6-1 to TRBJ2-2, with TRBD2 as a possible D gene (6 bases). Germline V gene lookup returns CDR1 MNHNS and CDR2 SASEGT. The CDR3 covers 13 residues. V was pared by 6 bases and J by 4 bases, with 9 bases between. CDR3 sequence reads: CASRDYSTGELFF. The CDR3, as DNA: TGTGCCAGCAGGGACTACAGCACCGGGGAGCTGTTTTTT.

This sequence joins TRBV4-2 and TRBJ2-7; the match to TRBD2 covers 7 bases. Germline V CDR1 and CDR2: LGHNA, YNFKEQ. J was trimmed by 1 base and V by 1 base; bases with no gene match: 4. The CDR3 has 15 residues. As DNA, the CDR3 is TGTGCCAGCAGCCAAGGGGCTAGCGGATCCTACGAGCAGTACGTC. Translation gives CASSQGASGSYEQYV.

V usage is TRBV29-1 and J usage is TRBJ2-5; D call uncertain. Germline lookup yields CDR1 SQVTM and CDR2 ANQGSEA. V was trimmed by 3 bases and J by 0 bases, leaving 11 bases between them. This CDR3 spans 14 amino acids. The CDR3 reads CSVDVGKYQETQYF. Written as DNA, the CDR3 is TGCAGCGTTGATGTCGGAAAGTACCAAGAGACCCAGTACTTC.

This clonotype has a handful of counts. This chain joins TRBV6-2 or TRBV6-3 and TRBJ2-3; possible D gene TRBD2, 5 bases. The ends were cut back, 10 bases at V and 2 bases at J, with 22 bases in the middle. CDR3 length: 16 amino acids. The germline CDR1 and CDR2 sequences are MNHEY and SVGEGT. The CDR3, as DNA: TGTGCCACGCGAACCGCCTTACAGCGGATCACAGATACGCAGTATTTT. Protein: CATRTALQRITDTQYF.

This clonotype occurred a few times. The CDR3 is CASSKALLGEGGDTDTQYF. DNA for the CDR3: TGTGCCAGCAGCAAAGCGCTCCTGGGGGAAGGGGGGGACACAGATACGCAGTATTTT. J is TRBJ2-3 and V is TRBV21-1; the D segment call TRBD1 is taken from the table without a DNA check. TRBV21-1 is classified as a pseudogene. The CDR3 totals 19 residues.

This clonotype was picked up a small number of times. CDR3 sequence (DNA): TGTGCCAGCAGCTTTCGCTTGGTGGGGCTTCCCGGGGAGCTGTTTTTT. Its protein is CASSFRLVGLPGELFF. The chain uses TRBV5-4 and TRBJ2-2, with TRBD1 as a possible D gene (5 bases). V lost 2 bases and J 6 bases, leaving 17 bases between the germline ends. Germline V CDR1 and CDR2: SGHNT, YYREEE (reference sequence). CDR3 length: 16 residues.

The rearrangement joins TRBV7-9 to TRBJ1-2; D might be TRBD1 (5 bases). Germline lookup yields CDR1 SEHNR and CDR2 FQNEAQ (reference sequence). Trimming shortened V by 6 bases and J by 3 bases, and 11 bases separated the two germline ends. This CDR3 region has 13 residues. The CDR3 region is CASSLLGDYGYTF. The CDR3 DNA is TGTGCCAGCAGTTTACTAGGGGACTATGGCTACACCTTC.

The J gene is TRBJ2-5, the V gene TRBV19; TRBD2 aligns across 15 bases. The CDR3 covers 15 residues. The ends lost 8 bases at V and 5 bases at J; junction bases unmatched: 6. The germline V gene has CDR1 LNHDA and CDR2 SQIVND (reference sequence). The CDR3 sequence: CASGLAGGQTETQYF. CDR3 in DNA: TGTGCCAGTGGACTAGCGGGGGGGCAAACGGAGACCCAGTACTTC.

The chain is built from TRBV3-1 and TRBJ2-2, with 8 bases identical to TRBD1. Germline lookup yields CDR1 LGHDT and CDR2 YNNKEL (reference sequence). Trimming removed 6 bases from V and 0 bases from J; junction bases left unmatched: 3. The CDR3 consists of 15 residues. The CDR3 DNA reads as TGTGCCAGCAGATACAGGGGGGCGAACACCGGGGAGCTGTTTTTT. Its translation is CASRYRGANTGELFF.

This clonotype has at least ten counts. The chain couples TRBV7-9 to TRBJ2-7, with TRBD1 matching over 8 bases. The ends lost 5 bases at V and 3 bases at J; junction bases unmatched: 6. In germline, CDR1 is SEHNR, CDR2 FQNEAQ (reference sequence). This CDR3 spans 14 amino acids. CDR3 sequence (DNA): TGTGCCAGCAGCCGGGGACAGGCTTTCTACGAGCAGTACTTC. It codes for CASSRGQAFYEQYF.

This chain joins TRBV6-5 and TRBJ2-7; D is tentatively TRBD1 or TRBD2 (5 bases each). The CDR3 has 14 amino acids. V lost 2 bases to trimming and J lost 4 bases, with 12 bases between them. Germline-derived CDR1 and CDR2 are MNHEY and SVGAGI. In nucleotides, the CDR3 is TGTGCCAGCAGTTACCGGGACCTAGGTTACGAGCAGTACTTC. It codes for CASSYRDLGYEQYF.

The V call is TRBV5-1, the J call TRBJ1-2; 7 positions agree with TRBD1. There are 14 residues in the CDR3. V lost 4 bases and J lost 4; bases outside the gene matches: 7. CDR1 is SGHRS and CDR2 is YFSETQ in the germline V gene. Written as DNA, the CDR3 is TGCGCCAGCAGCATCACAGGGGCCGGCTATGGCTACACCTTC. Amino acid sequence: CASSITGAGYGYTF.

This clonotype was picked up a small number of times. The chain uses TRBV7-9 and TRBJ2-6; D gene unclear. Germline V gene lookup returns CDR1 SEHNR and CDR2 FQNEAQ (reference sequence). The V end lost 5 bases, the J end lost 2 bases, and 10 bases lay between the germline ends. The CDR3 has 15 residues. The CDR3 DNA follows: TGTGCCAGCAGCCTGGGCTGGCCTGGGGCCAACGTCCTGACTTTC. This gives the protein CASSLGWPGANVLTF.

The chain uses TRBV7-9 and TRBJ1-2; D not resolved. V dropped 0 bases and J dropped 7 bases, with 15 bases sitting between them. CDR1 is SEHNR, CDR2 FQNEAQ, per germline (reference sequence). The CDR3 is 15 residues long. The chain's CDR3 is CASSLAVGPRGGYTF. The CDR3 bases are TGTGCCAGCAGCTTAGCAGTCGGCCCAAGAGGTGGCTACACCTTC. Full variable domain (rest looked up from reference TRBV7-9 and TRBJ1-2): DTGVSQNPRHKITKRGQNVTFRCDPISEHNRLYWYRQTLGQGPEFLTYFQNEAQLEKSRLLSDRFSAERPKGSFSTLEIQRTEQGDSAMYLCASSLAVGPRGGYTFGSGTRLTVV.

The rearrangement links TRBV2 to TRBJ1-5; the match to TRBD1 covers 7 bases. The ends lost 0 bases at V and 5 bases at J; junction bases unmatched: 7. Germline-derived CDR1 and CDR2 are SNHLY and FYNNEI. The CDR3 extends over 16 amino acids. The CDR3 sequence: CASSEAEGAYDQPQHF. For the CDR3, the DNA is TGTGCCAGCAGTGAAGCGGAGGGGGCATACGATCAGCCCCAGCATTTT.

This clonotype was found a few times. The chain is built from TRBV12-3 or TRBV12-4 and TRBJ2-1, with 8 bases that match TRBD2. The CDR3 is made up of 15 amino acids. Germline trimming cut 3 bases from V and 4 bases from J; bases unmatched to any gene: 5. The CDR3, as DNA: TGTGCCAGCAGTTTGTTTGCGGGGGGATACAATGAGCAGTTCTTC. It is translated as CASSLFAGGYNEQFF.

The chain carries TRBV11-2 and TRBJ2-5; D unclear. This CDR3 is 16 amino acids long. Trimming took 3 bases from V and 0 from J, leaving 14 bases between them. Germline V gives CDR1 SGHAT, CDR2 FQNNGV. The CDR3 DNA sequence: TGTGCCAGCAGCTTGTTGGCTACCTTCAACCAAGAGACCCAGTACTTC. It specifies CASSLLATFNQETQYF.